This T cell receptor (beta chain) was documented in a study of T cell responses to AZD1222 COVID-19 vaccine. Whole-study findings and limits: Among AZD1222 vaccinees, only 5 or 6 were seropositive at baseline.

Data came from immunoSEQ multiplex PCR; TCRdb stores just in-frame clones and leaves some out. Of more than 90,000 clones listed, about 82% are singletons. The CDR3 sequence is 16 residues long. From germline, CDR1 is MDHEN and CDR2 SYDVKM. With 2 bases removed from V and 1 base from J, the gap between germline ends came to 12 bases. This clone was recorded once. Its specificity is not known. The chain links TRBV28 to TRBJ2-1; D is tentatively TRBD1 or TRBD2 (6 bases each). The clonotype was recovered from an adult in good health. Sequenced material: peripheral blood, taken on day 0 of AZD1222 vaccination. The chain's CDR3 is CASSLPGALSYNEQFF. The CDR3 DNA is TGTGCCAGCAGTTTACCGGGGGCCCTATCCTACAATGAGCAGTTCTTC.